Below are 24 T cell receptor beta chains sequenced from a single sample in a study of Graves' ophthalmopathy and Graves' hyperthyroidism. TCR beta CDR3 regions were amplified from RNA transcripts. After a first-round RT-PCR with HTBI primers, a second-round multiplex PCR was run. TCRdb re-called the multiplex PCR reads with MiXCR, one entry per CDR3 protein. Here the sample spans around 660,000 distinct CDR3 sequences, just over 40% being singletons. The sample comprised peripheral blood. These TCRs come from an adult man with Graves' ophthalmopathy.

This clonotype occurred a few times. The chain combines TRBV7-9 with TRBJ1-5; D remains unclear. Trimming pared 11 bases from V and 7 bases from J, leaving 18 bases between. CDR3 length: 13 amino acids. The germline V gene has CDR1 SEHNR and CDR2 FQNEAQ (reference sequence). The CDR3 DNA is TGTGCCTGGAGTGTAGGCACCGACCAGCCCCAGCATTTT. Protein sequence: CAWSVGTDQPQHF.

This clonotype was seen repeatedly, ten times or more. This chain joins TRBV20-1 and TRBJ1-5, with D perhaps TRBD1 (5 bases). Germline V lookup: CDR1 DFQATT, CDR2 SNEGSKA (reference sequence). The CDR3 is made up of 14 amino acids. Between the trimmed V and J ends, which lost 3 bases and 4 bases, there was a span of 13 bases. The CDR3 DNA sequence: TGCAGTGCTAGTCCAGGGCCCTGGAATCAGCCCCAGCATTTT. The encoded protein is CSASPGPWNQPQHF.

A single count supports this clonotype. This chain connects TRBV25-1 to TRBJ1-1; the D gene is possibly TRBD1 (6 bases). This CDR3 is built from 15 residues. V lost 4 bases and J 1 base, leaving 13 bases between the germline ends. Germline V gives CDR1 MGHDK, CDR2 SYGVNS. CDR3 region: CASSAGRQENTEAFF. The CDR3 DNA reads TGTGCCAGCAGTGCTGGAAGACAGGAGAACACTGAAGCTTTCTTT.

This clonotype was seen a few times. The chain links TRBV5-6 to TRBJ1-5, with a possible D match to TRBD1 (5 bases). The V end was cut by 2 bases, the J end by 0 bases, with 9 bases between. The CDR3 contains 15 residues. Germline CDR1 SGHDT, CDR2 YYEEEE. DNA for the CDR3: TGTGCCAGCAGCTTCCAGGGCTTTAGCAATCAGCCCCAGCATTTT. It specifies CASSFQGFSNQPQHF.

This chain connects TRBV2 to TRBJ2-7; 13 bases map to TRBD2. Trimming at V came to 8 bases and at J to 4 bases, leaving 5 bases not matched to a gene. This CDR3 has 14 amino acids. CDR1 SNHLY and CDR2 FYNNEI come from the germline V gene. The CDR3, as DNA: TGTGCCAGCCAACTAGCGGGAGGGCCTTACGAGCAGTACTTC. Encoded protein: CASQLAGGPYEQYF.

This clonotype occurred a few times. The chain combines TRBV7-8 with TRBJ1-5; no definite D call. The CDR3 extends over 13 amino acids. V was shortened by 11 bases and J by 5 bases, with 16 bases between the two germline ends. CDR1 and CDR2 (germline): SGHVS, FQNEAQ. CDR3 sequence: CAAPPMGDQPQHF. In DNA, the CDR3 is TGTGCCGCCCCCCCAATGGGCGATCAGCCCCAGCATTTT.

The J gene is TRBJ1-4, the V gene TRBV29-1; tentative D call: TRBD1 (6 bases). The CDR3 has 14 amino acids. Germline V lookup: CDR1 SQVTM, CDR2 ANQGSEA. Trimming removed 8 bases at V and 5 bases at J, with 18 bases between. The CDR3 reads CSFSLGGRNEKLFF. The CDR3 coding sequence is TGCAGCTTCAGTCTAGGGGGACGCAATGAAAAACTGTTTTTT.

This clonotype showed up just once. This may stem from a read error, because a much larger clone lies one nucleotide away. V gene TRBV19 combines with J gene TRBJ1-2; TRBD1 aligns across 8 bases. Germline assignment: CDR1 LNHDA and CDR2 SQIVND (reference sequence). The CDR3 is made up of 13 amino acids. CDR3 nucleotides: TGTGCCTGTAGTCCCGGACAGGGTCCTGGCTACACCTTC. Its translation: CACSPGQGPGYTF.

The gene calls are TRBV7-2 and TRBJ1-6; no clear D gene. Trimming removed 5 bases at V and 14 bases at J, with 4 bases between. From germline, CDR1 is SGHTA and CDR2 FQGNSA. The CDR3 sequence is 9 residues long. Here the CDR3 reads CASSQALHF. CDR3 nucleotides: TGTGCCAGCAGCCAAGCCCTCCACTTT.

At least ten counts were recorded for this clonotype. In nucleotides, the CDR3 is TGTGCCAGTAGTTTCCGGGCCGCAGGAACTGAAGCTTTCTTT. Its protein product is CASSFRAAGTEAFF. The V and J genes are TRBV19 and TRBJ1-1; D ambiguous. Germline CDR1 reads LNHDA; CDR2 reads SQIVND (reference sequence). The CDR3 loop spans 14 amino acids. Trimming pared 5 bases from V and 5 bases from J, leaving 15 bases between.

This clonotype was observed at least ten times. The rearrangement links TRBV9 to TRBJ2-7, with unresolved D. Deletions cut 4 bases from V and 5 bases from J, with 19 bases between. Germline-derived CDR1 and CDR2 are SGDLS and YYNGEE. This CDR3 comprises 15 residues. The CDR3 spells CASSPWETQPNEQYF. In DNA, the CDR3 is TGTGCCAGCAGCCCATGGGAAACCCAACCCAACGAGCAGTACTTC.

This clonotype was observed at least ten times. The genes are TRBV29-1 and TRBJ2-7, with 8 bases fitting TRBD2. Germline CDR1 is SQVTM and CDR2 is ANQGSEA. This CDR3 comprises 13 residues. The CDR3 DNA is TGCGCTACTGAAAGCGGGAGCTCCTACGAGCAGTACTTC. It codes for CATESGSSYEQYF.

V usage is TRBV5-1 and J usage is TRBJ2-7; the D is unclear. The V end lost 0 bases, the J end lost 7 bases, and 14 bases lay between the germline ends. In germline, CDR1 is SGHRS, CDR2 YFSETQ. This CDR3 is built from 14 residues. CDR3 loop: CASSLDIPTAEQYF. The CDR3 DNA sequence: TGCGCCAGCAGCTTGGATATCCCAACGGCGGAGCAGTACTTC.

This clonotype was picked up a small number of times. The V gene is TRBV18, the J gene TRBJ1-1; 9 nucleotides line up with TRBD1. Germline trimming cut 6 bases from V and 4 bases from J; bases unmatched to any gene: 6. Germline-derived CDR1 and CDR2 are KGHSH and LQKENI. The CDR3 consists of 14 residues. The CDR3 loop is CASSFDRGATEAFF. The DNA for the CDR3 is TGTGCCAGCTCGTTCGACAGGGGGGCCACTGAAGCTTTCTTT.

Ten or more counts support this clonotype. The rearrangement uses TRBV19 and TRBJ1-2; 9 nucleotides line up with TRBD1. Germline CDR1 is LNHDA and CDR2 is SQIVND (reference sequence). The junction had 12 bases not matched to a gene; V was cut back by 3 bases and J by 4 bases. The length of the CDR3 is 17 residues. CDR3 protein: CASSIRDRAQNVYGYTF. CDR3 sequence (DNA): TGTGCCAGTAGTATTCGGGACAGGGCCCAGAACGTCTATGGCTACACCTTC.

This clonotype was seen at least ten times. This chain connects TRBV10-3 to TRBJ2-2, with D uncertain. The germline V gene encodes CDR1 ENHRY and CDR2 SYGVKD. The V gene lost 6 bases and the J gene lost 0 bases, with 11 bases spanning the gap. The CDR3 length is 15 residues. CDR3 protein: CAIRERLTNTGELFF. CDR3 nucleotides: TGTGCCATCAGAGAGAGACTCACGAACACCGGGGAGCTGTTTTTT.

The chain joins TRBV9 to TRBJ1-6; 7 nucleotides match TRBD1. Trimming removed 4 bases from V and 10 bases from J; junction bases left unmatched: 11. Germline V gives CDR1 SGDLS, CDR2 YYNGEE. This CDR3 comprises 15 residues. CDR3 residues: CASSPGDRPGSPLHF. The CDR3 DNA sequence: TGTGCCAGCAGCCCAGGGGACAGACCTGGGTCACCCCTCCACTTT.

The rearrangement joins TRBV6-6 to TRBJ1-5, with no clear D. The germline V gene has CDR1 MNHNY and CDR2 SVGAGI (reference sequence). The V end was cut by 6 bases, the J end by 0 bases, with 18 bases between. The CDR3 totals 17 residues. CDR3 bases: TGTGCCAGCAGCCTAACCCCCTTAAGCTATAGCAATCAGCCCCAGCATTTT. Protein product: CASSLTPLSYSNQPQHF.

The chain combines TRBV2 with TRBJ2-5, with unresolved D. In germline, CDR1 is SNHLY, CDR2 FYNNEI. Trimming pared 6 bases from V and 13 bases from J, leaving 9 bases between. The CDR3 covers 9 residues. The CDR3 nucleotides read TGTGCCAGCAGCCGGACCTGGTACTTC. This encodes CASSRTWYF.

The rearrangement uses TRBV7-8 and TRBJ2-7; D gene ambiguous. The germline V gene has CDR1 SGHVS and CDR2 FQNEAQ. The length of the CDR3 is 15 residues. Trimming shortened V by 3 bases and J by 0 bases, and 12 bases separated the two germline ends. CDR3 bases: TGTGCCAGCAGCTTTATCCCCTCACCCTCCTACGAGCAGTACTTC. This codes for CASSFIPSPSYEQYF. Complete variable domain (other parts from reference TRBV7-8 and TRBJ2-7): GAGVSQSPRYKVAKRGQDVALRCDPISGHVSLFWYQQALGQGPEFLTYFQNEAQLDKSGLPSDRFFAERPEGSVSTLKIQRTQQEDSAVYLCASSFIPSPSYEQYFGPGTRLTVT.

This chain joins TRBV25-1 and TRBJ1-1; tentatively, D is TRBD1 (5 bases). CDR1 and CDR2 from the germline V gene are MGHDK and SYGVNS. V was cut by 4 bases and J by 3 bases, with 15 bases left in between. The CDR3 is 15 residues long. Here the CDR3 DNA reads TGTGCCAGCAGTGCTAGGGGCAGGGCGGACACTGAAGCTTTCTTT. Residues: CASSARGRADTEAFF.

In DNA form, the CDR3 reads TGCGCCAGCAGCTTGTCAGGGGGCCATTACGAGCAGTACTTC. Its protein is CASSLSGGHYEQYF. V is TRBV5-1 and J is TRBJ2-7, with 8 nucleotides matching TRBD1. J lost 4 bases, V lost 1 base, and 4 bases had no gene match. Per germline, CDR1 SGHRS and CDR2 YFSETQ. The CDR3 length is 14 residues.

Comments on this clonotype: A much larger clone lies a single base off, so this may be a read error. The chain has TRBV7-2 and TRBJ1-2; tentatively, D is TRBD1 (5 bases). This CDR3 is built from 15 residues. Germline V gives CDR1 SGHTA, CDR2 FQGNSA. CDR3 in amino acids: CASSLRATGVYGCTF. The CDR3 DNA reads as TGTGCCAGCAGCTTAAGGGCCACAGGTGTCTATGGCTGCACCTTC.

In this sample, this clonotype turned up once. The gene calls are TRBV24-1 and TRBJ2-5; 11 bases line up with TRBD2. CDR3 size: 16 residues. CDR1 and CDR2 (germline): KGHDR, SFDVKD. With V trimmed by 3 bases and J by 6 bases, 8 bases remained unmatched. CDR3 in DNA: TGTGCCACCAGTGATCGCCTAGCGGGGGGCGGGCAGACCCAGTACTTC. It codes for CATSDRLAGGGQTQYF.